These 32 T cell receptor beta chains were sequenced from one sample in a study of blood T cell repertoires in COVID-19. The assay was immunoSEQ multiplex PCR, and TCRdb's table has in-frame clones only and misses some. The sample has under 200,000 clones; around 79% are singletons. The material sequenced was peripheral blood. These receptors all stem from a woman in her sixties or seventies with COVID-19, enrolled during active disease.

This clone was picked up one time. The chain couples TRBV10-3 to TRBJ2-3, with TRBD2 matching over 9 bases. This CDR3 comprises 13 residues. The junction had 1 base not matched to a gene; V was cut back by 8 bases and J by 1 base. Germline values: CDR1 ENHRY, CDR2 SYGVKD. CDR3 bases: TGTGCCATCTTAGCGGGGGGCACAGATACGCAGTATTTT. Its protein is CAILAGGTDTQYF.

This clone came up many times. The chain couples TRBV28 to TRBJ1-5; D is unclear. V was clipped by 6 bases and J by 4 bases, with 13 bases between them. The CDR3 has 14 residues. Germline-derived CDR1 and CDR2 are MDHEN and SYDVKM. The CDR3 nucleotides read TGTGCCAGCAGCTCCGGCGGGTTAAATCAGCCCCAGCATTTT. Amino acid sequence: CASSSGGLNQPQHF.

This chain links TRBV30 with TRBJ2-5; no clear D. Germline V gene lookup returns CDR1 GTSNPN and CDR2 SVGIG (reference sequence). Trimming took 0 bases from V and 4 from J, leaving 3 bases between them. The CDR3 contains 11 residues. CDR3 sequence: CAWSVSETQYF. The CDR3 DNA sequence: TGTGCCTGGAGTGTCTCAGAGACCCAGTACTTC.

In its sample, this clone was seen a few times. The rearrangement uses TRBV5-4 and TRBJ1-2, with D possibly matching TRBD1 (6 bases). The CDR3 has 14 residues. Trimming took off 6 bases at V and 0 bases at J, with 12 bases between the two ends. Germline loops: CDR1 SGHNT, CDR2 YYREEE (reference sequence). The CDR3 sequence is CASTPTGSNYGYTF. CDR3 in DNA: TGTGCCAGCACCCCGACAGGTTCTAACTATGGCTACACCTTC.

This clone has a handful of counts. CDR3 sequence reads: CASSLAFYEQYF. Written as DNA, the CDR3 is TGTGCCAGCAGTCTGGCCTTCTACGAGCAGTACTTC. The chain couples TRBV6-5 to TRBJ2-7; D uncertain. The CDR3 runs to 12 residues. The germline V gene has CDR1 MNHEY and CDR2 SVGAGI. The ends were cut back, 5 bases at V and 3 bases at J, with 8 bases in the middle.

The rearrangement links TRBV5-5 to TRBJ2-3, with D unclear. This CDR3 comprises 13 residues. Trimming pared 1 base from V and 6 bases from J, leaving 9 bases between. Germline CDR1 is SGHKS and CDR2 is YYEKEE (reference sequence). The CDR3: CASSLTSLDTQYF. For the CDR3, the DNA is TGTGCCAGCAGCTTGACTTCATTGGATACGCAGTATTTT.

The V gene is TRBV15, the J gene TRBJ1-5, with a possible D match to TRBD1 (5 bases). The germline V gene has CDR1 LNHNV and CDR2 YYDKDF (reference sequence). The V gene lost 0 bases and the J gene lost 1 base, with 13 bases spanning the gap. The CDR3 is 17 amino acids. CDR3 residues: CATSRDLGGTSNQPQHF. The CDR3 DNA reads TGTGCCACCAGCAGAGATTTGGGGGGTACGAGCAATCAGCCCCAGCATTTT.

The chain combines TRBV2 with TRBJ1-2; weak D call: TRBD1 (6 bases). Germline V gene lookup returns CDR1 SNHLY and CDR2 FYNNEI. Trimming removed 3 bases at V and 4 bases at J, with 15 bases between. This CDR3 comprises 15 residues. The CDR3 protein is CASSEWRGRLYGYTF. The CDR3 DNA sequence: TGTGCCAGCAGTGAGTGGCGGGGGCGCCTCTATGGCTACACCTTC.

This chain links TRBV6-1 with TRBJ2-5; 15 positions agree with TRBD2. V was pared by 1 base and J by 2 bases, with 8 bases of the junction left unmatched. CDR3 length equals 19 residues. Germline V gives CDR1 MNHNS, CDR2 SASEGT. The CDR3 region is CASSEDFSGLAGGQETQYF. For the CDR3, the DNA is TGTGCCAGCAGTGAAGACTTTTCAGGACTAGCGGGGGGGCAAGAGACCCAGTACTTC.

The chain is built from TRBV5-1 and TRBJ2-7; maybe TRBD2 (6 bases). The V end lost 4 bases, the J end lost 7 bases, and 15 bases lay between the germline ends. Germline V lookup: CDR1 SGHRS, CDR2 YFSETQ. The CDR3 runs 13 residues. CDR3 sequence reads: CASSLEGLAEQYF. The CDR3 DNA reads as TGCGCCAGCAGCCTGGAGGGACTGGCGGAGCAGTACTTC.

V usage is TRBV5-1 and J usage is TRBJ2-2; tentatively, D is TRBD2 (6 bases). Germline V gene lookup returns CDR1 SGHRS and CDR2 YFSETQ. The V end was cut by 4 bases, the J end by 7 bases, with 11 bases between. CDR3 length: 13 residues. CDR3 protein: CASSLREDGELFF. CDR3 nucleotide sequence: TGCGCCAGCAGCCTCAGGGAGGACGGGGAGCTGTTTTTT.

This chain connects TRBV9 to TRBJ2-5, with D possibly TRBD2 on 6 matching bases. The V gene's germline CDR1 is SGDLS and CDR2 YYNGEE. The V and J ends lost 0 bases and 5 bases respectively, with 11 bases between them. CDR3 length: 14 residues. CDR3 residues: CASSVAGVGETQYF. CDR3 nucleotide sequence: TGTGCCAGCAGCGTAGCGGGAGTGGGGGAGACCCAGTACTTC.

The chain joins TRBV3-1 (or the pseudogene TRBV3-2) to TRBJ1-2, with D unclear. There are 14 residues in the CDR3. Trimming took 0 bases from V and 1 from J, leaving 6 bases between them. Germline V CDR1 and CDR2: LGHDT, YNNKEL (reference sequence). For the CDR3, the DNA is TGTGCCAGCAGCCAAGATCCACATAACTATGGCTACACCTTC. This encodes CASSQDPHNYGYTF.

This sequence joins TRBV11-2 and TRBJ2-7, with D maybe TRBD1 (8 bases). This CDR3 region has 14 residues. V was trimmed by 6 bases and J by 6 bases, leaving 18 bases between them. CDR1 and CDR2 (germline): SGHAT, FQNNGV. Here the CDR3 DNA reads TGTGCCAGCAGAGGAACAGGGGGGGTATTCGAGCAGTACTTC. This sequence encodes CASRGTGGVFEQYF.

The chain has TRBV27 and TRBJ1-1; D unresolved. Trimming cost V 4 bases and J 0 bases, with 6 bases left between them. Germline V lookup: CDR1 MNHEY, CDR2 SMNVEV (reference sequence). This CDR3 spans 13 amino acids. CDR3 in amino acids: CASSSQMNTEAFF. DNA of the CDR3: TGTGCCAGCAGTTCACAGATGAACACTGAAGCTTTCTTT.

The V and J genes are TRBV7-2 and TRBJ2-2, with TRBD1 matching 8 bases. Germline V CDR1 and CDR2: SGHTA, FQGNSA. Trimming removed 5 bases from V and 5 bases from J; junction bases left unmatched: 10. The CDR3 consists of 16 residues. Written as DNA, the CDR3 is TGTGCCAGCAGCCCGGCCCCGGACAGGGCGACCGGGGAGCTGTTTTTT. It yields the protein CASSPAPDRATGELFF.

This clone was observed once. The CDR3 loop reads CAWSAGTGGSGGNEKLFF. As DNA, the CDR3 is TGTGCCTGGAGCGCAGGGACAGGGGGCTCCGGAGGGAATGAAAAACTGTTTTTT. The genes are TRBV30 and TRBJ1-4, with 12 bases fitting TRBD1. The CDR3 extends over 18 amino acids. Germline CDR1 reads GTSNPN; CDR2 reads SVGIG (reference sequence). The junction had 13 bases not matched to a gene; V was cut back by 3 bases and J by 5 bases.

This clone was seen more than once but under ten times. V usage is TRBV7-8 and J usage is TRBJ2-3; tentative D call: TRBD2 (5 bases). Deletions cut 6 bases from V and 3 bases from J, with 13 bases between. This CDR3 spans 14 amino acids. Germline V gene data show CDR1 as SGHVS and CDR2 as FQNEAQ. CDR3 DNA: TGTGCCAGCAGTTTTATGGAGGTTACAGATACGCAGTATTTT. Its protein is CASSFMEVTDTQYF.

As for this clone: This sample also contains other DNA sequences that code for the same CDR3. CDR3 DNA: TGCGCCAGCAGCCAACCGGACAGGGGGGGTGAAAAACTGTTTTTT. Residues: CASSQPDRGGEKLFF. The J gene is TRBJ1-4, the V gene TRBV4-1; 10 nucleotides line up with TRBD1. The CDR3 extends over 15 amino acids. V was pared by 2 bases and J by 7 bases, with 4 bases of the junction left unmatched. Per germline, CDR1 MGHRA and CDR2 YSYEKL.

This clone was seen a handful of times. This chain joins TRBV5-1 and TRBJ2-7; maybe TRBD2 (7 bases). V was shortened by 1 base and J by 0 bases, with 14 bases between the two germline ends. Germline CDR1 reads SGHRS; CDR2 reads YFSETQ. This CDR3 contains 16 residues. The CDR3 loop reads CASSLRGGPSSYEQYF. As DNA, the CDR3 is TGCGCCAGCAGCTTGAGGGGGGGGCCCAGCTCCTACGAGCAGTACTTC.

CDR3 in DNA: TGTGCCAGCAGGGGACTAGCGGTAACCGGGGAGCTGTTTTTT. Protein sequence: CASRGLAVTGELFF. The rearrangement uses TRBV7-2 and TRBJ2-2, with 11 bases that match TRBD2. The CDR3 totals 14 residues. Germline V CDR1 and CDR2: SGHTA, FQGNSA. V trimming: 6 bases; J trimming: 5 bases; junction bases outside the gene matches: 2.

CDR3 DNA: TGTGCCAGCTCACCCGACAGGGTACACGAGCAGTACGTC. Residues: CASSPDRVHEQYV. The chain links TRBV18 to TRBJ2-7; 7 nucleotides line up with TRBD1. The ends lost 3 bases at V and 5 bases at J; junction bases unmatched: 4. The CDR3 loop spans 13 amino acids. The germline gives CDR1 KGHSH, CDR2 LQKENI.

V is TRBV6-5 and J is TRBJ2-7, with TRBD1 matching over 7 bases. V shed 2 bases and J 0 bases; nucleotides not matched to a gene: 1. This CDR3 comprises 14 residues. Germline V gives CDR1 MNHEY, CDR2 SVGAGI. The CDR3 DNA reads as TGTGCCAGCAGTTACGGGGACAGCTCCTACGAGCAGTACTTC. This encodes CASSYGDSSYEQYF.

V gene TRBV6-5 combines with J gene TRBJ1-5; maybe TRBD1 (6 bases). Trimming pared 2 bases from V and 7 bases from J, leaving 12 bases between. Looked up from germline, CDR1 is MNHEY and CDR2 is SVGAGI. The CDR3 is 14 residues long. The DNA for the CDR3 is TGTGCCAGCAGTTACGGGGGGGCCGGACAGCCCCAGCATTTT. As protein: CASSYGGAGQPQHF.

The V gene is TRBV7-9, the J gene TRBJ2-6; TRBD1 aligns across 11 bases. From germline, CDR1 is SEHNR and CDR2 FQNEAQ (reference sequence). This CDR3 has 19 amino acids. J was trimmed by 0 bases and V by 6 bases; bases with no gene match: 10. This chain's CDR3 is CASRHTTDRGHSGANVLTF. Here the CDR3 DNA reads TGTGCCAGCAGACATACCACGGACAGGGGGCACTCTGGGGCCAACGTCCTGACTTTC. The entire variable domain, with the rest obtained from reference TRBV7-9 and TRBJ2-6, is as follows: DTGVSQNPRHKITKRGQNVTFRCDPISEHNRLYWYRQTLGQGPEFLTYFQNEAQLEKSRLLSDRFSAERPKGSFSTLEIQRTEQGDSAMYLCASRHTTDRGHSGANVLTFGAGSRLTVL.

This chain connects TRBV27 to TRBJ2-2; TRBD1 matches at 10 bases. This CDR3 is 15 amino acids long. Trimming took 3 bases from V and 6 from J; bases not matched to a gene: 4. Germline V lookup: CDR1 MNHEY, CDR2 SMNVEV (reference sequence). The CDR3 coding sequence is TGTGCCAGCAGTTTGGGGACAGGGGTTCCCGGGGAGCTGTTTTTT. Translation gives CASSLGTGVPGELFF.

The CDR3 region is CASSEAQDSTGELFF. The CDR3 bases are TGTGCCAGCAGTGAAGCGCAGGACTCCACCGGGGAGCTGTTTTTT. The J gene is TRBJ2-2, the V gene TRBV2; maybe TRBD2 (5 bases). The CDR3 runs 15 residues. Trimming took 0 bases from V and 4 from J, leaving 9 bases between them. Per germline, CDR1 SNHLY and CDR2 FYNNEI.

The CDR3 DNA reads TGTGCCAGTAGCCCGACCTTAGCGGGGTTCACAGATACGCAGTATTTT. Translated: CASSPTLAGFTDTQYF. V usage is TRBV19 and J usage is TRBJ2-3, with 8 bases lining up with TRBD2. This CDR3 spans 16 amino acids. Germline CDR1 LNHDA, CDR2 SQIVND (reference sequence). The junction had 10 bases not matched to a gene; V was cut back by 6 bases and J by 2 bases.

J is TRBJ2-2 and V is TRBV5-1; 8 bases line up with TRBD1. CDR1 is SGHRS, CDR2 YFSETQ, per germline. This CDR3 has 15 amino acids. The J segment lost 4 bases and the V segment lost 4 bases, leaving 6 bases of the junction unmatched. The CDR3 sequence: CASSATGESTGELFF. In DNA, the CDR3 is TGCGCCAGCAGCGCGACAGGGGAGAGCACCGGGGAGCTGTTTTTT.

The chain links TRBV7-3 to TRBJ2-7; TRBD2 is a possible D gene (6 bases). Germline assignment: CDR1 SGHTA and CDR2 FQGTGA. V was clipped by 5 bases and J by 4 bases, with 24 bases between them. The CDR3 runs 17 residues. The CDR3 DNA follows: TGTGCCAGCAGCGGCGTTGGTACGGAGGGCGGTTTGTACGAGCAGTACGTC. Its translation is CASSGVGTEGGLYEQYV.

V and J are TRBV5-1 and TRBJ2-5, with 7 bases fitting TRBD2. Germline trimming cut 4 bases from V and 5 bases from J; bases unmatched to any gene: 5. The CDR3 sequence is 13 residues long. Germline V CDR1 and CDR2: SGHRS, YFSETQ. CDR3 DNA sequence: TGCGCCAGCAGCCCACTAGCGTGGGAGACCCAGTACTTC. Encoded protein: CASSPLAWETQYF.

The chain has TRBV6-6 and TRBJ2-7; 7 bases fit TRBD1. This CDR3 is 12 amino acids long. Germline values: CDR1 MNHNY, CDR2 SVGAGI (reference sequence). V was clipped by 2 bases and J by 7 bases; unmatched bases: 2. CDR3 in amino acids: CASSYPGGEQYV. The CDR3 DNA follows: TGTGCCAGCAGTTACCCAGGGGGAGAGCAGTACGTC.